This TCR beta chain was profiled in a study of cytomegalovirus exposure and HLA in healthy donors. Comments on this clone: Its antigen remains unidentified.

The PCR ran on 60 Vbeta and 13 Jbeta primers. The assay was immunoSEQ multiplex PCR, and TCRdb's table has in-frame clones only and misses some. Among just over 200,000 clones listed, approximately 79% were seen once. Regarding the study as a whole: In vitro experiments confirmed that three CMV-associated chains were specific for CMV antigens.

The receptor comes from a man aged 45 to 65 in good health and CMV-seronegative. The sample taken for sequencing was PBMCs.

For the CDR3, the DNA is TGTGCCAGCAGCAAGAACCGGGACTCACACGAGCAGTACTTC. Translating gives CASSKNRDSHEQYF. The chain couples TRBV27 to TRBJ2-7; possibly TRBD2 for D (6 bases). With 6 bases removed from V and 5 bases from J, the gap between germline ends came to 17 bases. This CDR3 comprises 14 residues. The germline CDR1 and CDR2 sequences are MNHEY and SMNVEV (reference sequence).